These 30 T cell receptor beta chains originate from one sample sequenced in a study of T cells in Graves' hyperthyroidism and ophthalmopathy. RNA transcripts gave rise to amplified TCR beta CDR3 regions. A first-round RT-PCR of the TCR CDR3 used the HTBI primer set. TCRdb used MiXCR to reprocess the multiplex PCR reads, holding one entry per CDR3 protein. The sample has a few hundred thousand distinct CDR3 sequences; approximately 20% are singletons. The sample was blood. The receptors stem from a woman under 30 with Graves' hyperthyroidism.

This clonotype showed up many times. The chain links TRBV12-3 or TRBV12-4 to TRBJ1-2, with D tentatively TRBD1 (5 bases). This CDR3 is built from 15 residues. V lost 1 base and J 6 bases, leaving 15 bases between the germline ends. CDR3 loop: CASSLGRTGGDGYTF. CDR3 in DNA: TGTGCCAGCAGTTTAGGGAGGACGGGGGGGGATGGCTACACCTTC.

J is TRBJ2-1 and V is TRBV18; D may be TRBD1 (5 bases). There are 15 residues in the CDR3. CDR1 and CDR2 (germline): KGHSH, LQKENI. V gave up 2 bases and J gave up 3 bases, with 11 bases separating them. In DNA, the CDR3 is TGTGCCAGCTCACCAGGGATGGGGCACTACAATGAGCAGTTCTTC. This codes for CASSPGMGHYNEQFF.

The J gene is TRBJ1-2, the V gene TRBV18; tentatively, D is TRBD1 (5 bases). The CDR3 extends over 15 amino acids. Trimming removed 2 bases at V and 2 bases at J, with 12 bases between. Germline V lookup: CDR1 KGHSH, CDR2 LQKENI. The CDR3: CASSPGAGSNYGYTF. Here the CDR3 DNA reads TGTGCCAGCTCACCAGGGGCGGGATCAAACTATGGCTACACCTTC.

A note on this clonotype: It may be a read error: a sequence one base away is much more abundant. The chain carries TRBV2 and TRBJ2-5, with unresolved D. CDR3 length: 15 amino acids. From germline, CDR1 is SNHLY and CDR2 FYNNEI. CDR3 sequence: CAISLYKGMRETQYF. In DNA, the CDR3 is TGTGCCATCAGTCTGTATAAGGGTATGAGAGAGACCCAGTACTTC.

In its sample, this clonotype was seen many times. CDR3 sequence (DNA): TGCAGTGCTAGTGGACAAGAGACCCAGTACTTC. It translates to CSASGQETQYF. The chain combines TRBV20-1 with TRBJ2-5; D is unresolved. Trimming cost V 3 bases and J 2 bases, with 4 bases left between them. Germline CDR1 and CDR2: DFQATT and SNEGSKA (reference sequence). This CDR3 region has 11 residues.

The chain joins TRBV7-2 to TRBJ1-1; D ambiguous. Trimming pared 7 bases from V and 7 bases from J, leaving 10 bases between. The CDR3 consists of 11 residues. Germline assignment: CDR1 SGHTA and CDR2 FQGNSA. CDR3 in DNA: TGTGCCAGCACTAGCGCCTTTGAAGCTTTCTTT. This sequence encodes CASTSAFEAFF.

There are many counts of this clonotype. The chain is built from TRBV15 and TRBJ2-7; D unresolved. V was clipped by 1 base and J by 6 bases, with 10 bases between them. The CDR3 covers 13 residues. Germline CDR1 LNHNV, CDR2 YYDKDF (reference sequence). CDR3 residues: CATSRVLLREQYF. CDR3 bases: TGTGCCACCAGCAGAGTGCTCCTGCGCGAGCAGTACTTC.

Ten or more counts support this clonotype. The V gene is TRBV12-3 or TRBV12-4, the J gene TRBJ2-2; D unresolved. The CDR3 sequence is 14 residues long. The V end lost 9 bases, the J end lost 7 bases, and 18 bases lay between the germline ends. The CDR3 DNA follows: TGTGCCAGTTCCCCGGGCCTGGCGAACGGGGAGCTGTTTTTT. Residues: CASSPGLANGELFF.

This clonotype was detected many times. The chain is built from TRBV20-1 and TRBJ2-7, with 9 bases matching TRBD1. The CDR3 consists of 16 residues. Germline V lookup: CDR1 DFQATT, CDR2 SNEGSKA (reference sequence). V trimming: 6 bases; J trimming: 4 bases; junction bases outside the gene matches: 16. The CDR3 DNA reads as TGCAGTGCCAGACCCACCCGAGGGACAGGGCTTTACGAGCAGTACTTC. Translating gives CSARPTRGTGLYEQYF.

The rearrangement joins TRBV10-3 to TRBJ2-7, with 9 bases identical to TRBD2. The CDR3 contains 19 residues. The trim removed 0 bases at V and 5 bases at J, leaving 17 bases unmatched. CDR1 is ENHRY and CDR2 is SYGVKD in the germline V gene. CDR3 sequence: CAISESRLAVQADPNEQYF. For the CDR3, the DNA is TGTGCCATCAGTGAGTCGCGACTAGCGGTCCAGGCCGACCCGAACGAGCAGTACTTC.

In its sample, this clonotype was seen many times. The chain is built from TRBV15 and TRBJ2-5; D not resolved. V gave up 0 bases and J gave up 4 bases, with 15 bases separating them. In germline, CDR1 is LNHNV, CDR2 YYDKDF (reference sequence). This CDR3 region has 16 residues. CDR3 region: CATSREGRLTGETQYF. Written as DNA, the CDR3 is TGTGCCACCAGCAGAGAAGGCAGACTCACGGGAGAGACCCAGTACTTC.

This clonotype was detected ten times or more. The chain employs TRBV18 and TRBJ2-7; either TRBD1 or TRBD2 may supply D (6 bases each). CDR1 KGHSH and CDR2 LQKENI come from the germline V gene. Trimming took off 1 base at V and 3 bases at J, with 16 bases between the two ends. The CDR3 sequence is 16 residues long. DNA for the CDR3: TGTGCCAGCTCACCACTAGACAGCCGGGGGCTCTACGAGCAGTACTTC. Translated: CASSPLDSRGLYEQYF.

This clonotype occurred many times. This chain links TRBV30 with TRBJ1-1; D might be TRBD1 (5 bases). The CDR3 covers 14 residues. V gave up 0 bases and J gave up 1 base, with 9 bases separating them. Per germline, CDR1 GTSNPN and CDR2 SVGIG (reference sequence). This chain's CDR3 is CAWSVVTGNTEAFF. The CDR3 coding sequence is TGTGCCTGGAGTGTAGTTACAGGGAACACTGAAGCTTTCTTT. The full variable domain, rest sourced from reference TRBV30 and TRBJ1-1, is SQTIHQWPATLVQPVGSPLSLECTVEGTSNPNLYWYRQAAGRGLQLLFYSVGIGQISSEVPQNLSASRPQDRQFILSSKKLLLSDSGFYLCAWSVVTGNTEAFFGQGTRLTVV.

This clonotype has a count of ten or more. This rearrangement joins TRBV6-1 to TRBJ2-4; no firm D call. The germline V gene has CDR1 MNHNS and CDR2 SASEGT. V was clipped by 5 bases and J by 7 bases, with 15 bases between them. The CDR3 consists of 14 residues. CDR3 DNA sequence: TGTGCCAGCAGTCGAAGGGCGCCAATGAACATTCAGTACTTC. This encodes CASSRRAPMNIQYF.

This clonotype was seen at least ten times. The chain joins TRBV5-1 to TRBJ2-7; a possible D gene is TRBD1 (5 bases). With 3 bases removed from V and 4 bases from J, the gap between germline ends came to 8 bases. In germline, CDR1 is SGHRS, CDR2 YFSETQ. The CDR3 is 12 amino acids. The CDR3 DNA reads as TGCGCCAGCAGCTCCAGGGCTTACGAGCAGTACTTC. It specifies CASSSRAYEQYF.

This clonotype was seen ten or more times. The V gene is TRBV6-1, the J gene TRBJ1-5; no firm D call. The CDR3 is made up of 14 amino acids. Germline V gene lookup returns CDR1 MNHNS and CDR2 SASEGT. V was trimmed by 6 bases and J by 0 bases, leaving 9 bases between them. The CDR3 coding sequence is TGTGCCAGCAGCTCCCAATATAGCAATCAGCCCCAGCATTTT. Translation: CASSSQYSNQPQHF.

This clonotype was picked up many times. The J gene is TRBJ1-2, the V gene TRBV11-2; 8 nucleotides agree with TRBD1. The CDR3 is made up of 12 amino acids. J was trimmed by 7 bases and V by 7 bases; bases with no gene match: 5. CDR1 is SGHAT and CDR2 is FQNNGV in the germline V gene. The DNA of the CDR3 is TGTGCCAGCAACACAGGGGGTCTTGGCTACACCTTC. It encodes CASNTGGLGYTF.

This clonotype was picked up a small number of times. The chain carries TRBV18 and TRBJ1-1, with D unresolved. This CDR3 has 15 residues. Germline-derived CDR1 and CDR2 are KGHSH and LQKENI. Trimming pared 4 bases from V and 0 bases from J, leaving 12 bases between. The CDR3 DNA reads TGTGCCAGCTCACAGTTGGCCCAGATGAACACTGAAGCTTTCTTT. It is translated as CASSQLAQMNTEAFF.

This clonotype was seen at least ten times. This chain uses TRBV30 with TRBJ2-7, with a tentative D call TRBD2 (6 bases). There are 14 residues in the CDR3. CDR1 is GTSNPN, CDR2 SVGIG, per germline (reference sequence). The V end lost 4 bases, the J end lost 1 base, and 14 bases lay between the germline ends. The CDR3 DNA follows: TGTGCCTGGATTTCCGGGACTGATTCCTACGAGCAGTACTTC. This sequence encodes CAWISGTDSYEQYF. Complete variable domain (other parts from reference TRBV30 and TRBJ2-7): SQTIHQWPATLVQPVGSPLSLECTVEGTSNPNLYWYRQAAGRGLQLLFYSVGIGQISSEVPQNLSASRPQDRQFILSSKKLLLSDSGFYLCAWISGTDSYEQYFGPGTRLTVT.

This chain links TRBV19 with TRBJ1-5; D is ambiguous. The CDR3 length is 18 residues. Trimming took off 0 bases at V and 5 bases at J, with 20 bases between the two ends. Germline V gene lookup returns CDR1 LNHDA and CDR2 SQIVND (reference sequence). CDR3 loop: CASSIDERAGRYHQPQHF. The DNA of the CDR3 is TGTGCCAGTAGTATAGATGAACGGGCGGGAAGGTATCATCAGCCCCAGCATTTT. The full variable domain, completed using reference TRBV19 and TRBJ1-5, is DGGITQSPKYLFRKEGQNVTLSCEQNLNHDAMYWYRQDPGQGLRLIYYSQIVNDFQKGDIAEGYSVSREKKESFPLTVTSAQKNPTAFYLCASSIDERAGRYHQPQHFGDGTRLSIL.

This clonotype occurred many times. This chain joins TRBV28 and TRBJ1-5; a possible D gene is TRBD1 (5 bases). Between the trimmed V and J ends, which lost 4 bases and 4 bases, there was a span of 20 bases. Looked up from germline, CDR1 is MDHEN and CDR2 is SYDVKM. The CDR3 sequence is 17 residues long. The CDR3 spells CASSSRLGGLGNQPQHF. The CDR3 region has the DNA TGTGCCAGCAGTTCCCGACTGGGGGGGTTGGGAAATCAGCCCCAGCATTTT.

In this sample, this clonotype turned up many times. The V gene is TRBV2, the J gene TRBJ1-5; D is perhaps TRBD1 (5 bases). V was shortened by 3 bases and J by 6 bases, with 12 bases between the two germline ends. CDR3 length: 14 amino acids. Germline V gene data show CDR1 as SNHLY and CDR2 as FYNNEI. CDR3 coding DNA: TGTGCCAGCAGTGACTCCGGGGCCGGTCAGCCCCAGCATTTT. Amino acid sequence: CASSDSGAGQPQHF.

In the case of this clonotype: One junction end does not reproduce the germline sequence, and a read error may be involved. The J gene is TRBJ2-7, the V gene TRBV20-1, with 7 bases that match TRBD1. Germline assignment: CDR1 DFQATT and CDR2 SNEGSKA (reference sequence). This CDR3 comprises 12 residues. The CDR3 here is CSATRDSYEQCF. The DNA for the CDR3 is TGCAGTGCTACTCGGGACAGCTACGAGCAGTGCTTC.

This clonotype was counted at least ten times. The rearrangement joins TRBV12-3 or TRBV12-4 to TRBJ2-5, with a possible D match to TRBD2 (6 bases). The CDR3 extends over 14 amino acids. Trimming left V 6 bases short and J 6 bases short, with 17 bases between. CDR3 DNA: TGTGCCAGCAGCCCGGACGCGGGGCCCAAGACCCAGTACTTC. This codes for CASSPDAGPKTQYF.

Ten or more counts support this clonotype. Here the CDR3 reads CASSLALGTGISGNTIYF. The CDR3 DNA reads TGTGCCAGCAGCTTAGCGCTGGGGACGGGAATCTCTGGAAACACCATATATTTT. The rearrangement joins TRBV11-1 to TRBJ1-3, with D possibly TRBD1 on 5 matching bases. Germline V gene lookup returns CDR1 SGHAT and CDR2 FQDESV (reference sequence). This CDR3 spans 18 amino acids. Trimming removed 0 bases at V and 0 bases at J, with 15 bases between. Using reference TRBV11-1 and TRBJ1-3 for the parts outside the CDR3, the full variable domain is EAEVAQSPRYKITEKSQAVAFWCDPISGHATLYWYRQILGQGPELLVQFQDESVVDDSQLPKDRFSAERLKGVDSTLKIQPAELGDSAMYLCASSLALGTGISGNTIYFGEGSWLTVV.

This clonotype was seen repeatedly, ten times or more. The CDR3 reads CASSPGGSNQPQHF. CDR3 nucleotides: TGTGCCAGCAGCCCTGGGGGAAGCAATCAGCCCCAGCATTTT. The chain has TRBV6-1 and TRBJ1-5, with D maybe TRBD1 (5 bases). In germline, CDR1 is MNHNS, CDR2 SASEGT. Trimming pared 6 bases from V and 1 base from J, leaving 10 bases between. This CDR3 is built from 14 residues.

This clonotype was seen ten or more times. The J gene is TRBJ2-2, the V gene TRBV5-1; 10 bases are shared with TRBD1. The CDR3 extends over 14 amino acids. V trimming: 5 bases; J trimming: 6 bases; junction bases outside the gene matches: 4. Per the germline V gene, CDR1 is SGHRS and CDR2 is YFSETQ. The DNA for the CDR3 is TGCGCCAGCAGGAGGACAGGGGGAGCCGGGGAGCTGTTTTTT. This encodes CASRRTGGAGELFF.

This clonotype was observed many times. The V and J genes are TRBV7-8 and TRBJ1-2; D possibly corresponds to TRBD1 (6 bases). In germline, CDR1 is SGHVS, CDR2 FQNEAQ. The CDR3 sequence is 13 residues long. V lost 5 bases and J lost 4, with 11 bases in between. CDR3 sequence reads: CASSPQGPYGYTF. The CDR3 nucleotides read TGTGCCAGCAGCCCACAGGGCCCCTATGGCTACACCTTC.

This clonotype was found many times. CDR3 loop: CASSLGTDTQYF. In nucleotides, the CDR3 is TGTGCCAGCAGCCTGGGGACAGATACGCAGTATTTT. This rearrangement joins TRBV11-2 to TRBJ2-3; D unclear. With 5 bases removed from V and 3 bases from J, the gap between germline ends came to 6 bases. Germline CDR1 is SGHAT and CDR2 is FQNNGV. The CDR3 has 12 residues. Together with reference TRBV11-2 and TRBJ2-3, the CDR3 gives the full variable domain: EAGVAQSPRYKIIEKRQSVAFWCNPISGHATLYWYQQILGQGPKLLIQFQNNGVVDDSQLPKDRFSAERLKGVDSTLKIQPAKLEDSAVYLCASSLGTDTQYFGPGTRLTVL.

The chain has TRBV7-2 and TRBJ2-7; TRBD1 agrees at 8 bases. This CDR3 region has 15 residues. Germline V gene sequence: CDR1 SGHTA, CDR2 FQGNSA. Germline trimming cut 5 bases from V and 4 bases from J; bases unmatched to any gene: 10. CDR3 in amino acids: CASSHSQDRVYEQYF. In nucleotides, the CDR3 is TGTGCCAGCAGCCATAGCCAGGACAGGGTTTACGAGCAGTACTTC.